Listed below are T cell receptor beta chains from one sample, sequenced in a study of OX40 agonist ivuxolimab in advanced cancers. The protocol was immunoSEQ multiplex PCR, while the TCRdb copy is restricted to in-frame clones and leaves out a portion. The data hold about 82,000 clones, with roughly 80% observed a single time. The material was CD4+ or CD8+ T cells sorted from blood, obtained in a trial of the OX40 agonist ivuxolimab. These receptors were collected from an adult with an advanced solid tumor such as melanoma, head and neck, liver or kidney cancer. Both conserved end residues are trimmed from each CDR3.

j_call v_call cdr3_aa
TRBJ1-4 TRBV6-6 ASNRATNEKLF
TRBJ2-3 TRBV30 AWGEGGTQY
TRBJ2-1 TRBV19 ASSPQAGQGDRNEQF
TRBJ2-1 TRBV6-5 ASSPSGGVGNEQF
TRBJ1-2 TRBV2 ASGRRTGGYNYGYT
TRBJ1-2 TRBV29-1 SVDLVAGYT
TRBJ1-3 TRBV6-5 ASSYIGTAGNTIY
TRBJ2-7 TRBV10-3 AISDYTLYEQY
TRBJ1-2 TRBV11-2 ASTPTSTTYGYT
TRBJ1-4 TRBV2 ASSPRQAAWEKLF
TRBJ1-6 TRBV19 ASSIVGAGPNSPLH
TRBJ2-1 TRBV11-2 ASSPSGTNEQF
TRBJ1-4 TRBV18 ASSPPGSEKLF
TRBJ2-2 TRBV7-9 ASRRGTDTGELF
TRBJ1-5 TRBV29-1 SVAPGTGDQPQH
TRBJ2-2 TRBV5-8 ASSPAGRGANTGELF
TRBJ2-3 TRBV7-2 ASRPSGGASDTQY
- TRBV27 ASSRVSRLTYEQY
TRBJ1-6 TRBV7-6 ASSLGSSYNSPLH
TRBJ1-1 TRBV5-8 ASSPEPGAGAF
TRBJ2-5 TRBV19 ASSVARGTLGTQY
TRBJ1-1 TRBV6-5 ASSTMNTEAF
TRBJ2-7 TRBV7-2 ASSPRQGEYEQY
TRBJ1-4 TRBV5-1 ASSYGAGEKLF
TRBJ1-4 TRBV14 ASSHGTGGKLF
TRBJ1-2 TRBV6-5 ASSYQPATGGNGYT
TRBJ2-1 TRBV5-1 ASSPDGAISYNEQF
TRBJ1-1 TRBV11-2 ASSLAGQRTEAF
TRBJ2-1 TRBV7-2 ASSPRAPSGRGHNEQF
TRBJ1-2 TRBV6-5 ASSPAAENYGYT
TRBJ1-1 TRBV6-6 AIQLLDGRNTEAF
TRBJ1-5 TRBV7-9 ASSLSVDQPQH
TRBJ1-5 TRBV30 AWSDRVPNQPQH
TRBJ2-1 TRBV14 ASTQGLAANEQF
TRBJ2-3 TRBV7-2 ASSLVAGATGDTQY
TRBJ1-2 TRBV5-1 ASSFGTGKRDYGYT
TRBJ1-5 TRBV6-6 ATAPGGGTYNQPQH
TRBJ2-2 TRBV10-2 ASRETGTATGELF
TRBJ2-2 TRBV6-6 ASSNTSPNTGELF
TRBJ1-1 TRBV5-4 ASRLEVRGFTSEAF
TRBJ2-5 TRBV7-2 ASSLEQVRETQY
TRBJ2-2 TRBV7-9 ASRLGTGNTGELF
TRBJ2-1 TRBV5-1 ASSWGDQYNEQF
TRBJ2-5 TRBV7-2 ASSPGHAQETQY
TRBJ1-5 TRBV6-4 ASWDRGPNSNQPQH
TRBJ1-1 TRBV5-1 ASSLDDRGLTEAF
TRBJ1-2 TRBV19 ASSADMLGYT
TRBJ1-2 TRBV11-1 ASRGTGANYGYT
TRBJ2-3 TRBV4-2 ASSQGAGDTDTQY
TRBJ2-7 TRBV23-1 ASNHGRRSSEQY
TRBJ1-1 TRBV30 ALRQGGTTF